These 29 T cell receptor beta chains came from one sample sequenced in a study of blood T cell repertoires in COVID-19. Only in-frame clones appear in the TCRdb table, and some are missing; sequencing was by immunoSEQ multiplex PCR. The table has around 100,000 clones, around nine tenths seen once. Material: peripheral blood. The receptor source for this set is a woman older than 75 with acute or convalescent COVID-19.

This chain links TRBV10-1 with TRBJ1-5; 7 nucleotides align to TRBD1. Germline-derived CDR1 and CDR2 are WNHNN and SYGVQD (reference sequence). This CDR3 has 19 amino acids. V lost 3 bases to trimming and J lost 0 bases; unmatched junction nucleotides: 14. CDR3 bases: TGCGCCAGCAGTGAAACCCCCGACAGGGCGCCGTATAGCAATCAGCCCCAGCATTTT. It translates to CASSETPDRAPYSNQPQHF.

This clone was counted a single time. The chain links TRBV5-1 to TRBJ2-7, with D possibly TRBD2 on 5 matching bases. The CDR3 is made up of 16 amino acids. The germline V and J ends were trimmed by 0 bases and 4 bases, with 17 bases remaining between them. Germline CDR1 is SGHRS and CDR2 is YFSETQ. Written as DNA, the CDR3 is TGCGCCAGCAGCTTGGCCCGCAAGGAGGAGAGTTACGAGCAGTACTTC. The encoded protein is CASSLARKEESYEQYF.

The chain uses TRBV12-3 or TRBV12-4 and TRBJ1-2; no clear D gene. The CDR3 has 13 amino acids. The V end was cut by 3 bases, the J end by 2 bases, with 7 bases between. Here the CDR3 DNA reads TGTGCCAGCAGTTTCACAAACAACTATGGCTACACCTTC. Translated, it gives CASSFTNNYGYTF.

The chain joins TRBV5-1 to TRBJ1-2, with 8 bases identical to TRBD1. Germline CDR1 SGHRS, CDR2 YFSETQ. The CDR3 length is 12 residues. The V segment lost 4 bases and the J segment 11 bases; nucleotides outside the gene matches: 7. CDR3 amino acids: CASSPPTGEYTF. The CDR3 nucleotides read TGCGCCAGCAGCCCCCCGACAGGGGAGTACACCTTC.

The chain couples TRBV10-3 to TRBJ2-5, with TRBD2 matching over 11 bases. The ends lost 4 bases at V and 5 bases at J; junction bases unmatched: 3. The CDR3 spans 14 residues. Germline CDR1 is ENHRY and CDR2 is SYGVKD. CDR3 region: CAISASGRFETQYF. In nucleotides, the CDR3 is TGTGCCATCAGTGCTAGCGGGAGGTTCGAGACCCAGTACTTC.

This chain joins TRBV15 and TRBJ2-7; possibly TRBD1 for D (6 bases). The CDR3 loop spans 15 amino acids. With 0 bases removed from V and 3 bases from J, the gap between germline ends came to 12 bases. The germline V gene encodes CDR1 LNHNV and CDR2 YYDKDF (reference sequence). This CDR3 is CATSRDLEQGYEQYF. The CDR3 DNA follows: TGTGCCACCAGCAGAGATCTAGAACAGGGCTACGAGCAGTACTTC.

The chain links TRBV4-1 to TRBJ1-4, with D perhaps matching TRBD1 (5 bases). With 1 base removed from V and 4 bases from J, the gap between germline ends came to 16 bases. Germline CDR1 MGHRA, CDR2 YSYEKL. The CDR3 has 17 amino acids. CDR3 residues: CASSQAPLDRGNEKLFF. Written as DNA, the CDR3 is TGCGCCAGCAGCCAAGCTCCACTCGACAGAGGTAATGAAAAACTGTTTTTT.

This clone was picked up one time. The chain carries TRBV5-4 and TRBJ2-5, with TRBD2 matching 7 bases. V was clipped by 8 bases and J by 5 bases; unmatched bases: 15. CDR3 length: 15 amino acids. Germline CDR1 SGHNT, CDR2 YYREEE (reference sequence). Here the CDR3 reads CASRTGREKVETQYF. CDR3 DNA sequence: TGTGCCAGTCGTACGGGGAGGGAAAAAGTGGAGACCCAGTACTTC.

The chain employs TRBV11-2 and TRBJ1-2; D is perhaps TRBD1 (6 bases). Germline values: CDR1 SGHAT, CDR2 FQNNGV. Trimming took off 1 base at V and 8 bases at J, with 11 bases between the two ends. The CDR3 is 13 residues long. DNA for the CDR3: TGTGCCAGCAGCTTAGCACAGGGTGCAGGCTACACCTTC. This codes for CASSLAQGAGYTF.

The CDR3 nucleotides read TGTGCCAGCAGCGGATCACAGGGGGGAACTGAAGCTTTCTTT. This encodes CASSGSQGGTEAFF. V and J are TRBV9 and TRBJ1-1, with TRBD1 matching over 8 bases. Losses at the gene ends were 3 bases for V and 5 bases for J; bases not matched to a gene: 6. The CDR3 runs 14 residues. Looked up from germline, CDR1 is SGDLS and CDR2 is YYNGEE.

The genes are TRBV7-6 and TRBJ2-7, with 8 positions matching TRBD1. V gave up 9 bases and J gave up 0 bases; unmatched junction bases: 4. The CDR3 has 13 residues. Germline values: CDR1 SGHVS, CDR2 FNYEAQ. The CDR3 DNA sequence: TGTGCCAGTCAGGGGGCTAGCTCCTACGAGCAGTACTTC. Its protein product is CASQGASSYEQYF.

The V gene is TRBV5-4, the J gene TRBJ1-2; D gene ambiguous. Germline CDR1 reads SGHNT; CDR2 reads YYREEE (reference sequence). Trimming pared 2 bases from V and 0 bases from J, leaving 5 bases between. CDR3 length: 13 residues. Here the CDR3 reads CASSLETNYGYTF. The CDR3 DNA reads as TGTGCCAGCAGCTTAGAGACTAACTATGGCTACACCTTC.

The genes are TRBV5-1 and TRBJ1-6, with a possible D match to TRBD1 (5 bases). The germline V gene has CDR1 SGHRS and CDR2 YFSETQ. The CDR3 is made up of 14 amino acids. Deletions cut 1 base from V and 5 bases from J, with 7 bases between. As DNA, the CDR3 is TGCGCCAGCAGCTTGTCAGGGAATAATTCACCCCTCCACTTT. Translation gives CASSLSGNNSPLHF.

In nucleotides, the CDR3 is TGTGCCAGCAGCCTACAGGGGGACTATGGCTACACCTTC. Translating gives CASSLQGDYGYTF. V is TRBV9 and J is TRBJ1-2, with TRBD1 identical over 8 bases. V dropped 4 bases and J dropped 3; count of bases not matched to a gene: 2. Germline V gene sequence: CDR1 SGDLS, CDR2 YYNGEE. The CDR3 spans 13 residues.

This clone was observed a few times. CDR3 sequence (DNA): TGTGCCAGCAGTTTGGGGGGTGAGCAGTTCTTC. This sequence encodes CASSLGGEQFF. V and J are TRBV11-3 and TRBJ2-1, with D tentatively TRBD2 (6 bases). Germline assignment: CDR1 SGHNT and CDR2 YENEEA. The V end lost 6 bases, the J end lost 9 bases, and 9 bases lay between the germline ends. CDR3 length: 11 amino acids.

Only one count was recorded for this clone. The chain combines TRBV19 with TRBJ1-2, with D hard to call. CDR1 and CDR2 (germline): LNHDA, SQIVND (reference sequence). The V end was cut by 5 bases, the J end by 2 bases, with 9 bases between. The CDR3 is made up of 13 amino acids. CDR3 protein: CASSEARNYGYTF. The CDR3 coding sequence is TGTGCCAGTAGTGAGGCAAGGAACTATGGCTACACCTTC. The entire variable domain, with the rest obtained from reference TRBV19 and TRBJ1-2, is as follows: DGGITQSPKYLFRKEGQNVTLSCEQNLNHDAMYWYRQDPGQGLRLIYYSQIVNDFQKGDIAEGYSVSREKKESFPLTVTSAQKNPTAFYLCASSEARNYGYTFGSGTRLTVV.

The V gene is TRBV7-2, the J gene TRBJ2-3, with 8 nucleotides matching TRBD2. The CDR3 is made up of 14 amino acids. Germline CDR1 SGHTA, CDR2 FQGNSA. V dropped 5 bases and J dropped 2; count of bases not matched to a gene: 3. The CDR3 region is CASSRGGFTDTQYF. CDR3 nucleotides: TGTGCCAGCAGCCGGGGGGGTTTCACAGATACGCAGTATTTT.

The chain has TRBV30 and TRBJ2-3; 11 bases map to TRBD2. The CDR3 extends over 20 amino acids. The V and J ends lost 0 bases and 3 bases, in that order; junction bases with no gene match: 17. Germline lookup yields CDR1 GTSNPN and CDR2 SVGIG (reference sequence). The CDR3 DNA reads TGTGCCTGGAGTGTAATTTCGCTAGCGGGAGGTTCAGTGGAGACAGATACGCAGTATTTT. It encodes CAWSVISLAGGSVETDTQYF.

The chain employs TRBV5-4 and TRBJ1-2, with TRBD1 matching over 7 bases. Germline assignment: CDR1 SGHNT and CDR2 YYREEE (reference sequence). Losses at the gene ends were 7 bases for V and 4 bases for J; bases not matched to a gene: 16. The CDR3 loop spans 16 amino acids. The CDR3 region is CASQQGKGGNLYGYTF. The CDR3 coding sequence is TGTGCCAGCCAGCAGGGGAAAGGGGGCAACCTCTATGGCTACACCTTC.

The genes are TRBV5-1 and TRBJ2-3, with a weak D call TRBD2 (5 bases). The CDR3 contains 14 residues. The germline V and J ends were trimmed by 2 bases and 6 bases, with 13 bases remaining between them. The germline gives CDR1 SGHRS, CDR2 YFSETQ. The CDR3 sequence: CASSFTLDSDTQYF. The CDR3 coding sequence is TGCGCCAGCAGCTTTACCCTGGACTCGGATACGCAGTATTTT. Full variable domain (outside the CDR3, taken from reference TRBV5-1 and TRBJ2-3): KAGVTQTPRYLIKTRGQQVTLSCSPISGHRSVSWYQQTPGQGLQFLFEYFSETQRNKGNFPGRFSGRQFSNSRSEMNVSTLELGDSALYLCASSFTLDSDTQYFGPGTRLTVL.

This chain connects TRBV5-6 to TRBJ1-5; a weak D match, TRBD1 (5 bases). The CDR3 contains 16 residues. CDR1 is SGHDT, CDR2 YYEEEE, per germline. V was cut by 3 bases and J by 4 bases, with 17 bases left in between. CDR3 amino acids: CASSSVQDGTNQPQHF. The DNA of the CDR3 is TGTGCCAGCAGCTCTGTACAGGACGGAACTAATCAGCCCCAGCATTTT.

CDR3 sequence reads: CSVAETGGETQYF. The CDR3 bases are TGCAGCGTTGCCGAGACAGGGGGAGAGACCCAGTACTTC. The chain employs TRBV29-1 and TRBJ2-5; 9 bases agree with TRBD1. Germline V CDR1 and CDR2: SQVTM, ANQGSEA. This CDR3 comprises 13 residues. Germline trimming cut 4 bases from V and 4 bases from J; bases unmatched to any gene: 4.

The rearrangement joins TRBV6-5 to TRBJ1-1; possibly TRBD1 for D (5 bases). Trimming stripped 3 bases from V and 5 bases from J, with 13 bases between. The CDR3 has 14 residues. Germline CDR1 reads MNHEY; CDR2 reads SVGAGI. CDR3 amino acids: CASSYTQGRTEAFF. The CDR3 nucleotides read TGTGCCAGCAGTTATACGCAGGGTCGGACTGAAGCTTTCTTT.

V and J are TRBV5-4 and TRBJ2-2; 14 bases match TRBD2. V lost 4 bases and J lost 3; bases outside the gene matches: 2. There are 16 residues in the CDR3. Germline V lookup: CDR1 SGHNT, CDR2 YYREEE (reference sequence). The chain's CDR3 is CASSQGLAGDTGELFF. CDR3 sequence (DNA): TGTGCCAGCAGCCAGGGACTAGCGGGAGACACCGGGGAGCTGTTTTTT.

This rearrangement joins TRBV5-1 to TRBJ2-3; 7 nucleotides agree with TRBD2. This CDR3 is 17 amino acids long. J was trimmed by 5 bases and V by 6 bases; bases with no gene match: 18. Germline V lookup: CDR1 SGHRS, CDR2 YFSETQ. DNA of the CDR3: TGCGCCAGCATGAACCGACTAGCCAACCAACAAAAAGATACGCAGTATTTT. Protein sequence: CASMNRLANQQKDTQYF.

The chain combines TRBV6-1 with TRBJ2-2; 9 nucleotides align to TRBD2. The junction had 5 bases not matched to a gene; V was cut back by 2 bases and J by 10 bases. This CDR3 has 14 residues. The V gene's germline CDR1 is MNHNS and CDR2 SASEGT. CDR3: CASSEIAGVAELFF. As DNA, the CDR3 is TGTGCCAGCAGTGAAATAGCGGGGGTCGCGGAGCTGTTTTTT.

J is TRBJ2-5 and V is TRBV2, with 7 bases aligning to TRBD2. This CDR3 contains 14 residues. With V trimmed by 5 bases and J by 5 bases, 8 bases remained unmatched. Per germline, CDR1 SNHLY and CDR2 FYNNEI. The CDR3 spells CASSWGGSRETQYF. The CDR3 DNA reads TGTGCCAGCAGTTGGGGGGGGTCACGGGAGACCCAGTACTTC.

This clone was observed once. The CDR3 here is CASSKALPAGTGFNGYTF. The CDR3 region has the DNA TGTGCCAGCAGCAAAGCCCTTCCGGCCGGGACAGGGTTCAATGGCTACACCTTC. The chain carries TRBV21-1 and TRBJ1-2; the D segment call TRBD1 is taken from the table without a DNA check. TRBV21-1 is annotated as a pseudogene. This CDR3 has 18 residues.

This clone came up a few times. The chain is built from TRBV2 and TRBJ1-1; D unresolved. The CDR3 totals 13 residues. V was pared by 6 bases and J by 4 bases, with 12 bases between. Germline V lookup: CDR1 SNHLY, CDR2 FYNNEI. The DNA of the CDR3 is TGTGCCAGCAGGTTGGCAGGCTTCACTGAAGCTTTCTTT. It translates to CASRLAGFTEAFF.